The 4 T cell receptor beta chains given below trace back to one sample, sequenced in a study of control samples from healthy donors and cancer patients. TCRdb's table, derived via immunoSEQ multiplex PCR, lists solely in-frame clones and lacks some. The sample has some 120,000 clones, roughly 90% seen once. The sample consisted of blood. These receptors were obtained from a man aged 18 to 30 in good health.

The chain uses TRBV9 and TRBJ2-2, with 16 bases fitting TRBD2. The CDR3 length is 17 residues. V lost 3 bases, J lost 3 bases, and 2 bases stayed unmatched. Germline CDR1 SGDLS, CDR2 YYNGEE. CDR3 sequence reads: CASSGGLAGGDTGELFF. CDR3 DNA: TGTGCCAGCAGCGGGGGACTAGCGGGAGGGGACACCGGGGAGCTGTTTTTT.

The rearrangement joins TRBV29-1 to TRBJ1-1; 7 nucleotides agree with TRBD1. The CDR3 contains 14 residues. Germline V gives CDR1 SQVTM, CDR2 ANQGSEA. With V trimmed by 0 bases and J by 0 bases, 1 base remained unmatched. This CDR3 is CSVEDTGVNTEAFF. CDR3 DNA: TGCAGCGTTGAAGATACAGGGGTGAACACTGAAGCTTTCTTT. The full variable domain, rest sourced from reference TRBV29-1 and TRBJ1-1, is SAVISQKPSRDICQRGTSLTIQCQVDSQVTMMFWYRQQPGQSLTLIATANQGSEATYESGFVIDKFPISRPNLTFSTLTVSNMSPEDSSIYLCSVEDTGVNTEAFFGQGTRLTVV.

The gene calls are TRBV10-3 and TRBJ1-3; 11 positions match TRBD1. The CDR3 is made up of 15 amino acids. Losses at the gene ends were 10 bases for V and 5 bases for J; bases not matched to a gene: 10. Germline loops: CDR1 ENHRY, CDR2 SYGVKD. The CDR3 region is CATLAGTGGRNTIYF. CDR3 in DNA: TGTGCCACTCTAGCCGGGACAGGGGGAAGAAACACCATATATTTT.

This rearrangement joins TRBV2 to TRBJ2-1; 8 nucleotides align to TRBD2. The CDR3 totals 17 residues. The ends lost 7 bases at V and 0 bases at J; junction bases unmatched: 11. Germline V CDR1 and CDR2: SNHLY, FYNNEI. CDR3 DNA: TGTGCCAGCAACTCCCTCGGGGGGGTAAGCTCCTACAATGAGCAGTTCTTC. The encoded protein is CASNSLGGVSSYNEQFF.